Following are 13 T cell receptor beta chains from one sample sequenced in a study of radiation and T cells in renal cell carcinoma. Stated time point: blood 2 weeks post-SBRT. Treatment meaning: 15 Gy SBRT to primary tumor, nephrectomy 4 weeks later. TCRdb's table, derived via immunoSEQ multiplex PCR, lists solely in-frame clones and lacks some. The sample gives around 130,000 clones, about 81% of which show up once; 1.9% is in the top ten. The sample was blood, taken from a patient whose treatment included radiotherapy and nephrectomy. The receptors were sampled from a woman in her fifties or sixties with renal cell carcinoma.

The rearrangement uses TRBV7-3 and TRBJ2-1; possibly TRBD2 for D (5 bases). The V and J ends lost 3 bases and 5 bases respectively, with 20 bases between them. This CDR3 contains 17 residues. The germline gives CDR1 SGHTA, CDR2 FQGTGA. The CDR3 coding sequence is TGTGCCAGCAGCTTCAATGGACTCTCAACGGGCCACAATGAGCAGTTCTTC. Translating it yields CASSFNGLSTGHNEQFF.

Of note for this clone: A junction boundary mismatches the germline segment, possibly from a read error. This rearrangement joins TRBV18 to TRBJ2-2; TRBD2 agrees at 11 bases. The CDR3 is 11 amino acids. The V gene's germline CDR1 is KGHSH and CDR2 LQKENI. CDR3 sequence reads: CATSLAGELFF. The CDR3 region has the DNA TGTGCCACCTCACTAGCGGGGGAACTGTTTTTT.

CDR3 nucleotide sequence: TGTGCCAGTAGTGGGGGACAGGGCGGCAATCAGCCCCAGCATTTT. Translating gives CASSGGQGGNQPQHF. The chain is built from TRBV19 and TRBJ1-5; 9 bases are shared with TRBD1. This CDR3 region has 15 residues. Germline V gene data show CDR1 as LNHDA and CDR2 as SQIVND (reference sequence). V shed 5 bases and J 2 bases; nucleotides not matched to a gene: 4.

This clone was seen just once. DNA of the CDR3: TGTGCCAGCAGCTCCCCGGGGGGTAGAGCTTTCTTT. This gives the protein CASSSPGGRAFF. This chain connects TRBV11-3 to TRBJ1-1; weak D call: TRBD1 (5 bases). V was clipped by 4 bases and J by 10 bases, with 13 bases between them. The CDR3 consists of 12 residues. Germline lookup yields CDR1 SGHNT and CDR2 YENEEA.

J is TRBJ2-7 and V is TRBV4-1; 7 nucleotides agree with TRBD2. Per the germline V gene, CDR1 is MGHRA and CDR2 is YSYEKL. The V segment lost 0 bases and the J segment 2 bases; nucleotides outside the gene matches: 7. The CDR3 runs to 16 residues. CDR3 protein: CASSQEPGLAAYEQYF. Here the CDR3 DNA reads TGCGCCAGCAGCCAAGAACCCGGGCTAGCGGCCTACGAGCAGTACTTC.

This chain links TRBV27 with TRBJ2-1; 14 nucleotides align to TRBD2. The CDR3 spans 14 residues. V was pared by 6 bases and J by 9 bases, with 4 bases of the junction left unmatched. Germline CDR1 reads MNHEY; CDR2 reads SMNVEV (reference sequence). CDR3 in amino acids: CASRGTSGSGEQFF. The CDR3 DNA follows: TGTGCCAGCAGAGGGACTAGCGGGAGCGGTGAGCAGTTCTTC.

This chain uses TRBV6-1 with TRBJ1-1; no definite D call. Trimming cost V 6 bases and J 0 bases, with 11 bases left between them. Germline CDR1 and CDR2: MNHNS and SASEGT. This CDR3 region has 14 residues. The CDR3 reads CASSPSWVNTEAFF. CDR3 sequence (DNA): TGTGCCAGCAGCCCTTCCTGGGTGAACACTGAAGCTTTCTTT.

V is TRBV27 and J is TRBJ2-7; unclear D gene. CDR3 size: 14 residues. V dropped 4 bases and J dropped 2 bases, with 12 bases sitting between them. Germline CDR1 and CDR2: MNHEY and SMNVEV (reference sequence). The CDR3 region has the DNA TGTGCCAGCAGTTCCTCAAGGACGACCTACGAGCAGTACTTC. This encodes CASSSSRTTYEQYF.

V usage is TRBV28 and J usage is TRBJ1-1, with a weak D call TRBD1 (5 bases). In germline, CDR1 is MDHEN, CDR2 SYDVKM. Trimming removed 6 bases at V and 5 bases at J, with 19 bases between. This CDR3 is built from 15 residues. CDR3 bases: TGTGCCAGCAGCACTGGGGCAGCGGTCAGGACTGAAGCTTTCTTT. It encodes CASSTGAAVRTEAFF.

The chain carries TRBV18 and TRBJ1-6, with D unresolved. This CDR3 contains 14 residues. The germline V gene has CDR1 KGHSH and CDR2 LQKENI. Trimming stripped 0 bases from V and 7 bases from J, with 7 bases between. The CDR3 sequence is CASSPPAQNSPLHF. The CDR3 DNA is TGTGCCAGCTCACCACCGGCACAAAATTCACCCCTCCACTTT.

This chain connects TRBV28 to TRBJ1-3; 8 nucleotides align to TRBD1. Germline V lookup: CDR1 MDHEN, CDR2 SYDVKM. CDR3 length: 14 residues. J was trimmed by 4 bases and V by 3 bases; bases with no gene match: 2. Here the CDR3 reads CASSLGQVGNTIYF. The CDR3, as DNA: TGTGCCAGCAGTTTGGGACAGGTCGGAAACACCATATATTTT.

This clone was found a few times. The chain couples TRBV2 to TRBJ2-3; the match to TRBD1 covers 7 bases. V shed 4 bases, J shed 3 bases, and the junction held 10 bases outside the gene matches. Germline-derived CDR1 and CDR2 are SNHLY and FYNNEI. The CDR3 sequence is 16 residues long. CDR3 sequence reads: CASSVQSGGFTDTQYF. The CDR3, as DNA: TGTGCCAGCAGTGTTCAGTCAGGGGGTTTTACAGATACGCAGTATTTT.

V is TRBV5-1 and J is TRBJ1-6; D uncertain. This CDR3 has 16 amino acids. Per germline, CDR1 SGHRS and CDR2 YFSETQ. V was clipped by 0 bases and J by 6 bases, with 13 bases between them. The CDR3 coding sequence is TGCGCCAGCAGCTTGGCCTGGGATCGACGTAATTCACCCCTCCACTTT. Translated, it gives CASSLAWDRRNSPLHF.